One and the same sample provided the 10 T cell receptor beta chains below, sequenced in a study of naive and memory T cell subsets. The SP2 primer and nested alpha and beta constant region primers amplified ligated cDNA in four rounds. TCRdb fed the UMI-ligation and nested PCR reads into MiXCR, producing one record per CDR3 protein. The table records around 30,000 distinct CDR3 sequences, roughly 6.6% of them present only once. As for treatment: skin biopsy from PPD injection site in Mantoux-positive individual. An oligonucleotide containing a UMI was ligated to the 3' end of TCR cDNA. This specimen was skin, taken from a tuberculin skin test site. The source of these receptors is an adult in good health.

This clonotype was observed a few times. V and J are TRBV20-1 and TRBJ1-1, with unresolved D. The CDR3 extends over 12 amino acids. Trimming took 1 base from V and 7 from J, leaving 10 bases between them. Germline CDR1 reads DFQATT; CDR2 reads SNEGSKA (reference sequence). In DNA form, the CDR3 reads TGCAGTGCTAGAGCCCACCAGCTTGAAGCTTTCTTT. It is translated as CSARAHQLEAFF.

This clonotype has a count of ten or more. The rearrangement links TRBV5-5 to TRBJ2-7, with D uncertain. V was clipped by 5 bases and J by 0 bases, with 6 bases between them. This CDR3 is built from 12 residues. Germline values: CDR1 SGHKS, CDR2 YYEKEE (reference sequence). CDR3 residues: CASSSSSYEQYF. Written as DNA, the CDR3 is TGTGCCAGCAGTTCGAGCTCCTACGAGCAGTACTTC.

There are many counts of this clonotype. The CDR3 DNA follows: TGTGCCAGCAGTTACGTTCTGACAGGCTCCCGATACAATGAGCAGTTCTTC. Translated: CASSYVLTGSRYNEQFF. This chain links TRBV6-2 or TRBV6-3 with TRBJ2-1, with a tentative D call TRBD1 (6 bases). CDR3 length: 17 amino acids. V lost 2 bases and J 4 bases, leaving 18 bases between the germline ends. Per germline, CDR1 MNHEY and CDR2 SVGEGT.

This clonotype was detected only a few times. The V call is TRBV19, the J call TRBJ1-2; D is possibly TRBD1 (6 bases). The V end was cut by 7 bases, the J end by 9 bases, with 15 bases between. The germline CDR1 and CDR2 sequences are LNHDA and SQIVND (reference sequence). The CDR3 contains 12 residues. The CDR3 loop is CASNLLGASYTF. DNA for the CDR3: TGTGCCAGTAATCTACTGGGGGCGAGCTACACCTTC.

The table lists this clonotype with many counts. The chain uses TRBV15 and TRBJ1-5; 8 bases are a match to TRBD1. The germline V gene has CDR1 LNHNV and CDR2 YYDKDF (reference sequence). The CDR3 runs to 15 residues. V trimming: 3 bases; J trimming: 5 bases; junction bases outside the gene matches: 6. The CDR3 DNA follows: TGTGCCACCAGCAGTACAGGGGGAAGTTATCAGCCCCAGCATTTT. It translates to CATSSTGGSYQPQHF.

This clonotype has a handful of counts. The chain recombines TRBV19 with TRBJ1-1; D is uncertain. Trimming stripped 3 bases from V and 5 bases from J, with 7 bases between. The CDR3 has 12 residues. Germline V gives CDR1 LNHDA, CDR2 SQIVND (reference sequence). The CDR3 nucleotides are TGTGCCAGTAGTATGGGGTTAACTGAAGCTTTCTTT. Amino acids: CASSMGLTEAFF.

V usage is TRBV4-1 and J usage is TRBJ2-4; D unresolved. V lost 0 bases, J lost 1 base, and 7 bases lay in between. Germline lookup yields CDR1 MGHRA and CDR2 YSYEKL. The CDR3 contains 15 residues. In DNA form, the CDR3 reads TGCGCCAGCAGCCAAGATTCAACCGCCAAAAACATTCAGTACTTC. Its translation is CASSQDSTAKNIQYF.

This clonotype occurred many times. This chain joins TRBV6-1 and TRBJ2-2, with D possibly TRBD2 on 6 matching bases. Germline V CDR1 and CDR2: MNHNS, SASEGT. The CDR3 has 15 amino acids. The V end was cut by 2 bases, the J end by 2 bases, with 9 bases between. The CDR3 here is CASSEPGTNTGELFF. The CDR3 bases are TGTGCCAGCAGTGAACCAGGGACTAACACCGGGGAGCTGTTTTTT.

This clonotype was recorded at least ten times. This chain links TRBV11-2 with TRBJ2-7, with D possibly TRBD1 on 6 matching bases. This CDR3 region has 14 residues. The ends were cut back, 5 bases at V and 1 base at J, with 12 bases in the middle. Germline lookup yields CDR1 SGHAT and CDR2 FQNNGV. The CDR3 protein is CASSPPTGSYEQYF. The CDR3 coding sequence is TGTGCCAGCAGCCCCCCGACAGGATCCTACGAGCAGTACTTC.

The chain couples TRBV11-2 to TRBJ1-3, with D hard to call. The CDR3 totals 16 residues. Germline CDR1 SGHAT, CDR2 FQNNGV. V lost 3 bases, J lost 0 bases, and 12 bases lay in between. The CDR3 sequence is CASSLSLQSSGNTIYF. CDR3 nucleotides: TGTGCCAGCAGCTTGAGCCTTCAGAGCTCTGGAAACACCATATATTTT.